This T cell receptor (beta chain) was observed in a study of cytomegalovirus exposure and HLA in healthy donors. In regard to this clone: The antigen remains unidentified.

Study conclusions and caveats: In a later analysis, CMV-associated beta chains were mostly HLA-associated, it appeared. It was approximately 150 TCR beta chains that were listed as cytomegalovirus-associated.

Germline CDR1 and CDR2: MNHEY and SVGAGI. With V trimmed by 6 bases and J by 5 bases, 9 bases remained unmatched. CDR3 length: 15 residues. The PCR employed 60 Vbeta primers together with 13 Jbeta primers. Authors' processing steps: An analysis that came later counted roughly 87 million unique TCR beta chains, around 12 million shared. Generated by immunoSEQ multiplex PCR, the TCRdb table keeps only in-frame clones and is missing some. V and J calls plus clone size are reproduced from that table; the DNA served to infer D and trimming. Altogether roughly 140,000 clones are present, 80% to 85% being singletons, with the ten largest covering about 1.3%.

The sample was PBMCs. The clonotype was recovered from a female donor in good health and CMV-seronegative. This chain uses TRBV6-5 with TRBJ2-1, with 8 bases fitting TRBD2. CDR3 sequence: CASRGGRGVHNEQFF. For the CDR3, the DNA is TGTGCCAGCAGGGGAGGGCGGGGGGTACACAATGAGCAGTTCTTC.